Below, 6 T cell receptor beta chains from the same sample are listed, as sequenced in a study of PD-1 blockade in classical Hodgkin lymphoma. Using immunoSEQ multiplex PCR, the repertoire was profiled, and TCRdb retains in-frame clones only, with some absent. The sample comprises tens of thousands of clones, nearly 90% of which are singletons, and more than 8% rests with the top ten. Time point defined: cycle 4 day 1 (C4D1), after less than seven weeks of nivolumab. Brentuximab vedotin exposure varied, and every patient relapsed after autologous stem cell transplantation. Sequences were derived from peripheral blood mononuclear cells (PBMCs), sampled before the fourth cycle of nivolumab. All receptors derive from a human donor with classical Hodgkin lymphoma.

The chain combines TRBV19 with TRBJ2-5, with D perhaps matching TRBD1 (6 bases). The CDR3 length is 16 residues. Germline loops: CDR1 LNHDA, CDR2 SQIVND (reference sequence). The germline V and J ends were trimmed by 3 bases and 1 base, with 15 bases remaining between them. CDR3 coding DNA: TGTGCCAGTAGTATCTCTCTGGGGGCCAGCCAAGAGACCCAGTACTTC. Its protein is CASSISLGASQETQYF.

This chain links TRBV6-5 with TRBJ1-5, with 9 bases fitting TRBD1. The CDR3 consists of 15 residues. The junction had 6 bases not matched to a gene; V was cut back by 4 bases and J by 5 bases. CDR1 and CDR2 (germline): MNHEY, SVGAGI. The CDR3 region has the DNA TGTGCCAGCAGTTCCCGGGGACAGGGCCATCAGCCCCAGCATTTT. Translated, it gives CASSSRGQGHQPQHF.

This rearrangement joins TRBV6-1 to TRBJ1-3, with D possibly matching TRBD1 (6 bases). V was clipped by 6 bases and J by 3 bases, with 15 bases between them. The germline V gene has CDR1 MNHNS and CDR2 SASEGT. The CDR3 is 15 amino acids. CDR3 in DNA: TGTGCCAGCAGCGGGACATTCTGGTTTGGAAACACCATATATTTT. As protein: CASSGTFWFGNTIYF.

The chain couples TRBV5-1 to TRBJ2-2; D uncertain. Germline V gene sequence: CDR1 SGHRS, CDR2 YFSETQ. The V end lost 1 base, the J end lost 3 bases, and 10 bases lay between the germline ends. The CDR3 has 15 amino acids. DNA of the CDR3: TGCGCCAGCAGCTTGTCCGGTAGAGACACCGGGGAGCTGTTTTTT. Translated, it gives CASSLSGRDTGELFF.

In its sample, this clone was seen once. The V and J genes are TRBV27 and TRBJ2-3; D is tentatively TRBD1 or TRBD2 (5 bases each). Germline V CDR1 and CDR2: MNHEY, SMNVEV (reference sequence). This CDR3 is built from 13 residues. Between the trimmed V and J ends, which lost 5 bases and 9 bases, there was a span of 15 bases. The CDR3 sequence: CASSGDTWGTQYF. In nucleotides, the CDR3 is TGTGCCAGCAGTGGCGATACTTGGGGGACGCAGTATTTT.

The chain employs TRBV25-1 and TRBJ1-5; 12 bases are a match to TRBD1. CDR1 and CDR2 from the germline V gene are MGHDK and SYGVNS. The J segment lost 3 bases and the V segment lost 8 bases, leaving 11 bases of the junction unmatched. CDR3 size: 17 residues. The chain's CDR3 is CASLYPGTGGNNQPQHF. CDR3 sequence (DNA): TGTGCCAGCCTATATCCGGGGACAGGGGGCAACAATCAGCCCCAGCATTTT.